The sequence of this TCR beta chain was determined in a study of T cell responses to AZD1222 COVID-19 vaccine listed by TCRdb under 2021. General notes on the study: A total of 233 trial participants underwent TCR sequencing, of whom some 210 received two doses of AZD1222 and some 26 received two doses of the MenACWY control vaccine. Trial participants were enrolled into age subgroups of 18-55, 56-69 and 70-plus years, which contained 148, 28 and 57 TCR-sequenced participants, respectively.

Broad study findings and their caveats: Conclusions about previously exposed vaccinees are limited because only six or seven AZD1222 recipients were SARS-CoV-2 seropositive at baseline. Reportedly, close to half of the unique spike-specific TCRs recognized epitopes lying outside the regions that are mutated in the B.1.351 and B.1.1.7 variants. After two AZD1222 doses, both the breadth and the depth of spike-specific TCRs were significantly higher than at day 0 and than in MenACWY recipients. No day 14 peak-response samples were available, so repertoires were characterized only after the peak T cell response. Vaccine-associated CD4 TCRs spanned the whole spike protein, with dominant responses in regions 160-218 and 743-854. In the small 56-69-year group, the increase in depth fell short of significance, most likely because of low power. Most participants were white British and females outnumbered males, and the authors suggested that clonal diversity may have been underestimated.

The meaning of the sample's time point label: about 28 days (+/-7) after the second vaccine dose. Per the publication, the treatment or condition label means: meningococcal conjugate vaccine given as trial control. Samples from vaccinated people were obtained from the UK trials COV001 and COV002, which included a single-blind randomized controlled phase 2/3 trial of AZD1222 (ChAdOx1 nCoV-19) in healthy adults. For TCRbeta chain sequencing, PBMC samples were collected from trial participants at day 0 and at day 28 after the second dose. As regards this clone: This receptor's antigen is unknown. Base qualities are not at hand, and no much larger clone is one base apart.

V and J are trimmed by 3 bases and 0 bases, and the gene matches miss 5 bases of the junction. The CDR3 contains 17 residues, cysteine and phenylalanine counted. Left in the record is the CDR3 DNA by itself, 51 bases read in frame from the first base. CDR1 is given as SGDLS and CDR2 as YYNGEE, both from the germline V gene. The CDR3 regions of human TCRbeta chains were analyzed by immunosequencing. Per the authors' processing: TCRs in the repertoires were matched against a reference library of SARS-CoV-2-specific TCRs that had been generated with the MIRA antigen-specificity platform. Breadth meant the fraction of unique TCRs that were SARS-CoV-2-associated, whereas depth meant the fraction of total T cells that were SARS-CoV-2-associated. Each spike-specific TCR was assigned to its reactive spike region and to a CD4 or CD8 class using the MIRA data. Log10-transformed breadth and depth values were compared by one-way ANOVA with Sidak's multiple comparisons tests. The table was pulled from immuneACCESS by TCRdb, which kept in-frame rearrangements only. Such tables lose some clones; where checked, under half of the loss comes from unresolved V genes, and the rest has no known cause. That table gives V, J and clone size, and the DNA gave D and trimming. The sample contains 140,000 to 150,000 clones, roughly nine tenths of them found a single time. The ten biggest clones cover about 7.5% of the sample.

The sequence derives from an adult who received the MenACWY meningococcal vaccine as a control. The sample was peripheral blood, taken 28 days after the second dose of the MenACWY control vaccine. This chain is built from TRBV9 and TRBJ2-7; TRBD2 lines up with 14 middle nucleotides. The sequenced DNA is TGTGCCAGCAGCGAGGGACTAGCGGGGGCCAGCTCCTACGAGCAGTACTTC. It translates as CASSEGLAGASSYEQYF.